What follows describes a single TCR beta chain. The record originates from a study of siplizumab effects on memory and regulatory T cells. TCRdb's copy holds only in-frame clones and misses some; the assay was immunoSEQ multiplex PCR. This table holds approximately 92,000 clones, about 94% found once. Germline loops: CDR1 LNHNV, CDR2 YYDKDF (reference sequence). J was trimmed by 9 bases and V by 0 bases; bases with no gene match: 4. The CDR3 has 13 amino acids. This TCR was recovered from a human donor in good health. The sequencing input was non-Treg CD4+ T cells sorted from blood. The chain has TRBV15 and TRBJ1-1, with 7 bases identical to TRBD1. This chain's CDR3 is CATSRDTTGQAFF. For the CDR3, the DNA is TGTGCCACCAGCAGAGATACGACAGGGCAAGCTTTCTTT.